These T cell receptor beta chains were read from a single sample in a study of blood T cell repertoires in COVID-19. Assay used: immunoSEQ multiplex PCR; TCRdb lists only in-frame clones, some missing. The table has around 250,000 clones, 80% to 90% seen once. Material for sequencing was PBMCs or T cells enriched from blood (not recorded which). The receptors stem from a woman in her fifties or sixties who had recovered from COVID-19. The CDR3 runs from the conserved cysteine through the conserved F or W. Fields, in order: V gene, J gene, CDR3 length, clone size, D gene, CDR3 DNA, CDR3 protein. D genes are given only for firm matches. The listing skips clone size in some rows; elsewhere it reads once, few, many or a size class.

TRBV6-5,TRBJ2-7,14,few,.,TGTGCCAGCAGCCCGGACAGAAAACAATACGAGCAGTACTTC,CASSPDRKQYEQYF
TRBV4-1,TRBJ1-4,15,.,TRBD1,TGCGCCAGCAGCCAAGTCGGCAGGGGGAATGAAAAACTGTTTTTT,CASSQVGRGNEKLFF
TRBV18,TRBJ2-1,20,few,TRBD2,TGTGCCAGCGCCCCCCGGGGCGGGAGGGCAGCGGCTGGCTCCTACAATGAGCAGTTCTTC,CASAPRGGRAAAGSYNEQFF
TRBV29-1,TRBJ2-3,13,.,TRBD2,TGCAGCGTTGATTCGCCTAGCGGGGATACGCAGTATTTT,CSVDSPSGDTQYF
TRBV5-1,TRBJ2-1,12,.,.,TGCGCCAGCAGCTTGAATAGCAATGAGCAGTTCTTC,CASSLNSNEQFF
TRBV7-2,TRBJ2-1,15,.,TRBD1,TGTGCCAGCAGCTTAGCAGGGGGCGTTTTCAATGAGCAGTTCTTC,CASSLAGGVFNEQFF
TRBV5-1,TRBJ2-7,17,few,TRBD2,TGCGCCAGCAGCTTGGCGGGGACTAGCGGGACCCTAGGGGAGCAGTACTTC,CASSLAGTSGTLGEQYF
TRBV4-1,TRBJ1-4,13,few,.,TGCGCCAGCAGCCGCGGACACTATGAAAAACTGTTTTTT,CASSRGHYEKLFF
TRBV27,TRBJ2-5,15,.,TRBD2,TGTGCCAGCAGTCCCCAGCGGGAGGAGTGGGAGACCCAGTACTTC,CASSPQREEWETQYF
TRBV29-1,TRBJ2-1,16,.,TRBD2,TGCAGCGTTGAATTCGGGACTAGCGAAACCTACAATGAGCAGTTCTTC,CSVEFGTSETYNEQFF
TRBV5-1,TRBJ2-2,15,once,TRBD2,TGCGCCAGCAGCTCCGGGACTAGTCTGCATGGGGAGCTGTTTTTT,CASSSGTSLHGELFF
TRBV2,TRBJ1-1,13,.,.,TGTGCCAGCAGTGAATTACAGGGCCTGGGGGCTTTCTTT,CASSELQGLGAFF
TRBV5-6,TRBJ1-4,16,few,TRBD1,TGTGCCAGCAGCTCTATTCAGGGGGCAACTAATGAAAAACTGTTTTTT,CASSSIQGATNEKLFF
TRBV10-3,TRBJ1-6,14,.,.,TGTGCCATCAGTGAGTCGTACGGGGAGTCACCCCTCCACTTT,CAISESYGESPLHF
TRBV5-6,TRBJ1-4,13,.,.,TGTGCCAGCAGCACCGACAGTGATGAAAAACTGTTTTTT,CASSTDSDEKLFF
TRBV10-3,TRBJ2-3,17,.,.,TGTGCCATCAGTGAGTCCTTAGCGGATACGAGCACAGATACGCAGTATTTT,CAISESLADTSTDTQYF
TRBV4-1,TRBJ2-7,15,.,.,TGCGCCAGCAGCCATAATATCGACAGTTTCTACGAGCAGTACTTC,CASSHNIDSFYEQYF
TRBV6-2/TRBV6-3,TRBJ2-2,17,.,TRBD2,TGTGCCAGCAGTTACGTTAGCGGGAGAGCAGAAACCGGGGAGCTGTTTTTT,CASSYVSGRAETGELFF
TRBV5-5,TRBJ2-6,17,.,.,TGTGCCAGCAGCTTGACCTACAGGATCTCTGGGGCCAACGTCCTGACTTTC,CASSLTYRISGANVLTF
TRBV28,TRBJ2-1,14,.,.,TGTGCCACCAAGGGAGGGGGGAGGCGCAATGAGCAGTTCTTC,CATKGGGRRNEQFF
TRBV2,TRBJ1-2,14,.,TRBD1,TGTGCCAGCAGCGGACAGGCCGGAGGCTATGGCTACACCTTC,CASSGQAGGYGYTF
TRBV4-1,TRBJ2-7,16,.,.,TGCGCCAGCAGCCAAGGCCTCCGCGCCTTCTCCTACGAGCAGTACTTC,CASSQGLRAFSYEQYF
TRBV27,TRBJ1-1,15,.,TRBD1,TGTGCCAGCAGTTCCACAGGGGGCGCGCGGACTGAAGCTTTCTTT,CASSSTGGARTEAFF
TRBV28,TRBJ1-2,15,.,.,TGTGCCAGCGCTCCGGGAGAAGCCTCAAACTATGGCTACACCTTC,CASAPGEASNYGYTF
TRBV10-1,TRBJ2-2,15,.,.,TGCGCCAGCAGTGAGTCGTTAACGGGCACCGGGGAGCTGTTTTTT,CASSESLTGTGELFF
TRBV4-2,TRBJ1-2,15,few,.,TGTGCCAGCAGCCAAGATCGTTCAGTCCCCTATGGCTACACCTTC,CASSQDRSVPYGYTF
TRBV6-5,TRBJ1-2,15,few,.,TGTGCCAGCATACTCGAGGGAGCTAATACGGGGGGCTACACCTTC,CASILEGANTGGYTF
TRBV11-3,TRBJ2-2,17,.,.,TGTGCCAGCAGCTTAGATTTCCCGGGAGTTTCTACCGGGGAGCTGTTTTTT,CASSLDFPGVSTGELFF
TRBV6-4,TRBJ1-4,15,.,.,TGTGCCAGCAGTGACCCACAGGGCCTTAATGAAAAACTGTTTTTT,CASSDPQGLNEKLFF
TRBV4-1,TRBJ1-2,15,.,.,TGCGCCAGCAGCCAAGATCTCCTAGGATTTGCCGCCTACACCTTC,CASSQDLLGFAAYTF
TRBV27,TRBJ2-7,11,.,.,TGTGCCAGCAGTTTTAGGGGCGAGCAGTACTTC,CASSFRGEQYF
TRBV7-2,TRBJ1-5,13,.,.,TGTGCCAGCAGCTTAGGCTACAATCAGCCCCAGCATTTT,CASSLGYNQPQHF
TRBV3-1/TRBV3-2,TRBJ2-1,17,many,TRBD2,TGTGCCAGCAGCCAAGAGGCCGCTAGCGGCACATACAATGAGCAGTTCTTC,CASSQEAASGTYNEQFF
TRBV2,TRBJ2-7,13,.,.,TGTGCCAGCACTGGAGCCTTAGAATACGAGCAGTACTTC,CASTGALEYEQYF
TRBV20-1,TRBJ1-1,14,once,TRBD1,TGCAGTGCTAGTCGGGCAGGGGGTGGGACTGAAGCTTTCTTT,CSASRAGGGTEAFF
TRBV27,TRBJ1-5,15,.,TRBD1,TGTGCCAGCAGTCCCGTACCACAGGGGGGTCAGCCCCAGCATTTT,CASSPVPQGGQPQHF
TRBV28,TRBJ1-5,15,.,.,TGTGCCAGCAGTCCAGGGACACCAAGCAATCAGCCCCAGCATTTT,CASSPGTPSNQPQHF
TRBV11-2,TRBJ2-2,14,few,.,TGTGCCAGCAGCTTACCGGTTTTCTTCGGGGAGCTGTTTTTT,CASSLPVFFGELFF
TRBV14,TRBJ2-7,14,few,TRBD1,TGTGCCAGCAGCCAATACCGGGACAGCTACGAGCAGTACTTC,CASSQYRDSYEQYF
TRBV5-1,TRBJ2-1,16,.,.,TGCGCCAGCAGCTTGATCGGGGTGGGCTCCTACAATGAGCAGTTCTTC,CASSLIGVGSYNEQFF
TRBV6-6,TRBJ2-3,13,.,.,TGTGCCAGCAGCCGATTGTCCGTAGATACGCAGTATTTT,CASSRLSVDTQYF
TRBV19,TRBJ1-6,15,once,.,TGTGCCAGCCAGACAGGACAACTCCGGAATTCACCCCTCCACTTT,CASQTGQLRNSPLHF
TRBV6-5,TRBJ1-5,15,.,TRBD1,TGTGCCAGCACTAAACAGGGGGCAGAGAATCAGCCCCAGCATTTT,CASTKQGAENQPQHF
TRBV10-3,TRBJ1-2,16,.,.,TGTGCCATCAGTGAGAGGGGCGGGGGGTATAACTATGGCTACACCTTC,CAISERGGGYNYGYTF
TRBV27,TRBJ2-4,13,.,TRBD1,TGTGCCAGCAGTGTGACAGGGTTAAACATTCAGTACTTC,CASSVTGLNIQYF
TRBV9,TRBJ2-3,16,.,TRBD2,TGTGCCAGCAGCGTAGATGTGGCGGGGGGGGCAGATACGCAGTATTTT,CASSVDVAGGADTQYF
TRBV30,TRBJ2-7,15,.,.,TGTGCCTGGAGTCCGGGTGGGAGGTTTTCCTACGAGCAGTACTTC,CAWSPGGRFSYEQYF
TRBV3-1/TRBV3-2,TRBJ1-2,16,.,TRBD1,TGTGCCAGCAGCCTGCTCCGGGACAGGGAGAACTATGGCTACACCTTC,CASSLLRDRENYGYTF
TRBV5-1,TRBJ1-2,13,.,.,TGCGCCAGCAGCTTCGACAGTAACTATGGCTACACCTTC,CASSFDSNYGYTF